This is a list of T cell receptor beta chains from one sample in a study of cytomegalovirus exposure and HLA in healthy donors. Clones were sequenced by immunoSEQ multiplex PCR, and TCRdb holds only the in-frame ones, with some missing. The sample lists about 98,000 clones; about 81% were seen once. Source material: PBMCs. The receptors stem from a man aged 40-55 years in good health and CMV-seronegative. Each CDR3 is given with its conserved first and last residue. A D gene is named only where the DNA matches it firmly. Not every row has a clone size; where given, it reads once, few, many or a size class.

V: TRBV19
size: NA
D: TRBD1
J: TRBJ1-2
DNA: TGTGCCAGTAGTCTCGACAGGGCGTATGGCTACACCTTC
CDR3: CASSLDRAYGYTF

V: TRBV5-1
size: few
D: NA
J: TRBJ2-2
DNA: TGCGCCAGCAGCTTGGGAGGTACGGACACCGGGGAGCTGTTTTTT
CDR3: CASSLGGTDTGELFF

V: TRBV19
size: NA
D: NA
J: TRBJ2-4
DNA: TGTGCCAGTAGGCCTATAGCCAAAAACATTCAGTACTTC
CDR3: CASRPIAKNIQYF

V: TRBV5-1
size: few
D: NA
J: TRBJ1-2
DNA: TGCGCCAGCAGCCCCACAGGCGGCTACACCTTC
CDR3: CASSPTGGYTF

V: TRBV29-1
size: NA
D: NA
J: TRBJ2-7
DNA: TGCAGCGTTGCCACCTACAGGGACGAGCAGTACTTC
CDR3: CSVATYRDEQYF

V: TRBV6-5
size: NA
D: NA
J: TRBJ1-6
DNA: TGTGCCAGCATAGAGGTGCTAAATTCACCCCTCCACTTT
CDR3: CASIEVLNSPLHF

V: TRBV4-2
size: NA
D: TRBD2
J: TRBJ2-1
DNA: TGTGCCAGCAGCCCCGGAGACGGGGGGTACAATGAGCAGTTCTTC
CDR3: CASSPGDGGYNEQFF

V: TRBV6-5
size: NA
D: TRBD1
J: TRBJ1-1
DNA: TGTGCCAGCAGTTCAACAGGGGTTGGTGAAGCTTTCTTT
CDR3: CASSSTGVGEAFF

V: TRBV5-1
size: NA
D: TRBD1
J: TRBJ1-1
DNA: TGCGCCAGCAGCTTGGAGGGGGCATTCTGGAACACTGAAGCTTTCTTT
CDR3: CASSLEGAFWNTEAFF

V: TRBV28
size: NA
D: NA
J: TRBJ2-2
DNA: TGTGCCAGCAGTTTTGTCAACCCGGGTACCGGGGAGCTGTTTTTT
CDR3: CASSFVNPGTGELFF

V: TRBV19
size: NA
D: TRBD2
J: TRBJ2-2
DNA: TGTGCCAGTAGTATCTATTCCCTAGCGGGGGGGAACACCGGGGAGCTGTTTTTT
CDR3: CASSIYSLAGGNTGELFF

V: TRBV10-2
size: once
D: NA
J: TRBJ2-1
DNA: TGCGCCAGTAGGAGGGTGGGCAATGAGCAGTTCTTC
CDR3: CASRRVGNEQFF

V: TRBV6-1
size: NA
D: NA
J: TRBJ1-5
DNA: TGTGCCAGCAGTGACTACAGGGATAGCAATCAGCCCCAGCATTTT
CDR3: CASSDYRDSNQPQHF

V: TRBV29-1
size: few
D: NA
J: TRBJ1-1
DNA: TGCAGCGTTGATCAGGGCCGGGACACTGAAGCTTTCTTT
CDR3: CSVDQGRDTEAFF

V: TRBV5-1
size: NA
D: NA
J: TRBJ2-7
DNA: TGCGCCAGCAGCGCTGGCGGGACAGCGACTTACGAGCAGTACTTC
CDR3: CASSAGGTATYEQYF

V: TRBV11-1
size: NA
D: TRBD2
J: TRBJ2-5
DNA: TGTGCCAGCAGCTCTGCGGGACTAGTGCAAGAGACCCAGTACTTC
CDR3: CASSSAGLVQETQYF

V: TRBV7-9
size: few
D: TRBD1
J: TRBJ2-7
DNA: TGTGCCAGCAGCCGACAGGGTTACGAGCAGTACTTC
CDR3: CASSRQGYEQYF

V: TRBV6-6
size: NA
D: NA
J: TRBJ2-6
DNA: TGTGCCAGCAGTTCGCGACAGCGCTCTGGGGCCAACGTCCTGACTTTC
CDR3: CASSSRQRSGANVLTF

V: TRBV6-1
size: NA
D: NA
J: TRBJ1-4
DNA: TGTGCCAGCAGTGAACTGGACAGTGCAACTAATGAAAAACTGTTTTTT
CDR3: CASSELDSATNEKLFF

V: TRBV5-4
size: NA
D: NA
J: TRBJ2-1
DNA: TGTGCCAGCAGCTTGGGGGGGGGCGGGGCCAGCTCCTACAATGAGCAGTTCTTC
CDR3: CASSLGGGGASSYNEQFF

V: TRBV29-1
size: NA
D: TRBD1
J: TRBJ2-7
DNA: TGCAGCGTTGATCCGACGCGGGACAGGGCCAACGAGCAGTACTTC
CDR3: CSVDPTRDRANEQYF

V: TRBV5-6
size: NA
D: NA
J: TRBJ1-2
DNA: TGTGCCAGCAGCTTGCCAGGGATAAGCTATGGCTACACCTTC
CDR3: CASSLPGISYGYTF